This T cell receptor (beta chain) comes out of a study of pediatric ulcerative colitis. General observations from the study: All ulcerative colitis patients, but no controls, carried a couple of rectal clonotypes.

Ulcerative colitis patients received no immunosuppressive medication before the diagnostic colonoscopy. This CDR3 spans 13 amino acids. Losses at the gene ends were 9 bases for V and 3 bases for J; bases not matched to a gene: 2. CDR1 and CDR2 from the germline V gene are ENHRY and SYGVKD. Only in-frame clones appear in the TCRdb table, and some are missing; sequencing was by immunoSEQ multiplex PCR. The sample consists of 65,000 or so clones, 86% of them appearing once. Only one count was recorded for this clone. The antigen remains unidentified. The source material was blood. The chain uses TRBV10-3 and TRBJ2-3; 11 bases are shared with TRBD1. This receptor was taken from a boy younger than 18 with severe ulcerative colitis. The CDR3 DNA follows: TGTGCCATGGGGACAGGGGGAACAGATACGCAGTATTTT. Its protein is CAMGTGGTDTQYF.